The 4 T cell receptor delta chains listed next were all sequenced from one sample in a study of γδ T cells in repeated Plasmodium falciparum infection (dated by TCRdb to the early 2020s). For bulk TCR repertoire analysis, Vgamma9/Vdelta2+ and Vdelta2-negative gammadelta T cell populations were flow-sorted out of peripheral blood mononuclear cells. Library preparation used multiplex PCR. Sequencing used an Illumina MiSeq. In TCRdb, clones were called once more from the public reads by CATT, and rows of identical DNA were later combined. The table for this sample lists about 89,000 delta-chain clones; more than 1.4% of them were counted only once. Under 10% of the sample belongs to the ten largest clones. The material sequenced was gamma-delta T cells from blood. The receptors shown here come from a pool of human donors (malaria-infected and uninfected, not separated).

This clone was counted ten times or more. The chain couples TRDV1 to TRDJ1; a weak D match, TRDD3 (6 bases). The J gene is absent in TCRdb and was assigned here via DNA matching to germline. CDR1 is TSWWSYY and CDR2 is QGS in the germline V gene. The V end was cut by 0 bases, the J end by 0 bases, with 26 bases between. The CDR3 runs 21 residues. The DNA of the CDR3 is TGTGCTCTTGGGGAACTTCCCATTGTTCCTGGATGGGGATCCCACACCGATAAACTCATCTTT. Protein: CALGELPIVPGWGSHTDKLIF.

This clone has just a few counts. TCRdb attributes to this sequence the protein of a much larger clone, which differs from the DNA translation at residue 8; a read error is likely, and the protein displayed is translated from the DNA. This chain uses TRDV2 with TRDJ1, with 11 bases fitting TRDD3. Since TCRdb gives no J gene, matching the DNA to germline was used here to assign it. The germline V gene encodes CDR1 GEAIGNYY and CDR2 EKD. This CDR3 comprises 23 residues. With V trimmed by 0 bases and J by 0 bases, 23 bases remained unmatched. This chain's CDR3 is CACDTGSYSLNTGGYPYTDKLIF. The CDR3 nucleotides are TGTGCCTGTGACACCGGTTCCTACTCCCTTAATACTGGGGGATATCCGTACACCGATAAACTCATCTTT.

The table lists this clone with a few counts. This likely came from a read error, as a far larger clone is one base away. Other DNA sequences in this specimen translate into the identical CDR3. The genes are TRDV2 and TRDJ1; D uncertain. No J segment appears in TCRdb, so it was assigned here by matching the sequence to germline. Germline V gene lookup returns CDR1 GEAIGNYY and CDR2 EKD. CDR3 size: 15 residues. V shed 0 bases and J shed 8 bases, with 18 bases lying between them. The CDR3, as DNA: TGTGCCTGTGACACCGTAGGTGGAGGCTCACTCAAACTCATCTTT. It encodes CACDTVGGGSLKLIF.

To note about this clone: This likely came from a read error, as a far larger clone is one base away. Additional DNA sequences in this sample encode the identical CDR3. CDR3 region: CACDTGGALTAQLFF. Written as DNA, the CDR3 is TGTGCTTGTGACACTGGGGGAGCTTTGACAGCACAACTCTTCTTT. The chain employs TRDV2 and TRDJ2; 9 bases match TRDD3. The J gene is absent in TCRdb and was assigned here via DNA matching to germline. The CDR3 contains 15 residues. The germline CDR1 and CDR2 sequences are GEAIGNYY and EKD.